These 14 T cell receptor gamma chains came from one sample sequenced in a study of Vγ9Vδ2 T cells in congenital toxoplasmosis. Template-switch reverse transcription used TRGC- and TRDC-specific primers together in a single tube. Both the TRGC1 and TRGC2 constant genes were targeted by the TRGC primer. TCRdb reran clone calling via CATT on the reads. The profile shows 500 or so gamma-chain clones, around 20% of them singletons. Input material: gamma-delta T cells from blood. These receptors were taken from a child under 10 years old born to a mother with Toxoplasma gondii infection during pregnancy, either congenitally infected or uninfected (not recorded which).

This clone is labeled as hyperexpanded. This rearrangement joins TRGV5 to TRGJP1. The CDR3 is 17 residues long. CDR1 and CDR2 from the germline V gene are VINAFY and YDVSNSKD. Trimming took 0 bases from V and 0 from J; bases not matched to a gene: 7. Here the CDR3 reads CATWDRHPHTTGWFKIF. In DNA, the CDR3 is TGTGCCACCTGGGACAGGCACCCTCATACCACTGGTTGGTTCAAGATATTT.

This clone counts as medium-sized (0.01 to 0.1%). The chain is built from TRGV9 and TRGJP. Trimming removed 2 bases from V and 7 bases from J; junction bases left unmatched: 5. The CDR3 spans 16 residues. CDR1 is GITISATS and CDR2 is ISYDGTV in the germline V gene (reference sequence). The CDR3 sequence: CALWEDGELGKKIKVF. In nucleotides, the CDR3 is TGTGCCTTGTGGGAGGATGGTGAGTTGGGCAAAAAAATCAAGGTATTT.

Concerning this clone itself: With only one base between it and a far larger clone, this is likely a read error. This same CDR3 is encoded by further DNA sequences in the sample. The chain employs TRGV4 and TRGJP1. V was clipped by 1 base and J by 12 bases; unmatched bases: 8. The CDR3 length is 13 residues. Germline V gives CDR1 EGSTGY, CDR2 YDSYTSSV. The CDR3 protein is CATWDGQSGFKIF. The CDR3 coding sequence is TGTGCCACCTGGGATGGACAAAGCGGGTTCAAGATATTT.

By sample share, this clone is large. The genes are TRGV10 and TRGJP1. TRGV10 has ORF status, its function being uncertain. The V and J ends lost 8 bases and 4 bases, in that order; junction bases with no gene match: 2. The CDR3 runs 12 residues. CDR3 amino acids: CAAWDTGWFKIF. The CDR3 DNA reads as TGTGCTGCGTGGGACACTGGTTGGTTCAAGATATTT.

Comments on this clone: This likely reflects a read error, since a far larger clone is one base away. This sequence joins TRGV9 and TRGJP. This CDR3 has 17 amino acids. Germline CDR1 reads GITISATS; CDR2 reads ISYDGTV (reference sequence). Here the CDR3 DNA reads TGTGCCTTGTGGGAGGATTCCCAAGAGTTGGACAAAAAAATCAAGGTATTT. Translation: CALWEDSQELDKKIKVF.

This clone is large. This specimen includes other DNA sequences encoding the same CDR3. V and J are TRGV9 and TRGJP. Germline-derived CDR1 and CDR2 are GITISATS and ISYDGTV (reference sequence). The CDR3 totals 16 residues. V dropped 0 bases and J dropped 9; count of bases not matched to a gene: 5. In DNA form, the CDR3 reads TGTGCCTTGTGGGAGGTGCATGGGTTGGGCAAAAAAATCAAGGTATTT. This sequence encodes CALWEVHGLGKKIKVF.

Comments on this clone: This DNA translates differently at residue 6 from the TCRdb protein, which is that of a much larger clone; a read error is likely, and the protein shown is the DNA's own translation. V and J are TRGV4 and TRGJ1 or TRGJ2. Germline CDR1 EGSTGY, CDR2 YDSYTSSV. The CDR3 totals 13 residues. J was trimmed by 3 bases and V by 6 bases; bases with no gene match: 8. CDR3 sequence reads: CATWKSLYYKKLF. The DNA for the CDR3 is TGTGCCACCTGGAAAAGCCTTTATTATAAGAAACTCTTT.

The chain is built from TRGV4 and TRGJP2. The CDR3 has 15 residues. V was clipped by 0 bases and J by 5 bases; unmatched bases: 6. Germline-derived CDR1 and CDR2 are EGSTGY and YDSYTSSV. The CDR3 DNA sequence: TGTGCCACCTGGGATGGGCTGAGGAGTGATTGGATCAAGACGTTT. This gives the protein CATWDGLRSDWIKTF.

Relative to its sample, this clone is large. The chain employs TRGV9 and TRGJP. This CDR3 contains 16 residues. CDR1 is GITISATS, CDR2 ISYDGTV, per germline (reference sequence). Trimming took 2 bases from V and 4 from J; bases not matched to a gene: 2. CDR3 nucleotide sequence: TGTGCCTTGTGGGAGGGACAAGAGTTGGGCAAAAAAATCAAGGTATTT. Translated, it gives CALWEGQELGKKIKVF.

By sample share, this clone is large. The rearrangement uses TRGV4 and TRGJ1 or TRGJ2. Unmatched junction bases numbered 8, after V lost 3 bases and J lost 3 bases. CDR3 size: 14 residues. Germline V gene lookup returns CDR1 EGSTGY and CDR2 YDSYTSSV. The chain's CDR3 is CATWDLYSYYKKLF. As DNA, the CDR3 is TGTGCCACCTGGGATCTCTATTCTTATTATAAGAAACTCTTT.

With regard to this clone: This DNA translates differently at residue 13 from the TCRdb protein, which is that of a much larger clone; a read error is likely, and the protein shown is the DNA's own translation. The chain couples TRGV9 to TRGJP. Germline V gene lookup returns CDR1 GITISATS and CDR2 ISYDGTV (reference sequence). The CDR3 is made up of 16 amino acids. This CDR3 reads CALWEVQELGKKSKVF. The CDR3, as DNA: TGTGCCTTGTGGGAGGTGCAAGAGTTGGGCAAAAAAAGCAAGGTATTT.

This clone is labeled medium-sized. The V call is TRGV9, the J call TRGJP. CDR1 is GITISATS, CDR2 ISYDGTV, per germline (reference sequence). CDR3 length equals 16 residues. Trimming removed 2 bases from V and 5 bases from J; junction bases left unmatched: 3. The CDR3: CALWEAEELGKKIKVF. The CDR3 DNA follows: TGTGCCTTGTGGGAGGCGGAAGAGTTGGGCAAAAAAATCAAGGTATTT.

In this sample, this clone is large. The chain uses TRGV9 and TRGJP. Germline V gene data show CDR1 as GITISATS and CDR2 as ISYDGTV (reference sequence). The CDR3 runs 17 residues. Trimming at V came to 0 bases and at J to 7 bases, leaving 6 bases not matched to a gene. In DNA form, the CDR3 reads TGTGCCTTGTGGGAGGTGATCGACGAGTTGGGCAAAAAAATCAAGGTATTT. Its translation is CALWEVIDELGKKIKVF.

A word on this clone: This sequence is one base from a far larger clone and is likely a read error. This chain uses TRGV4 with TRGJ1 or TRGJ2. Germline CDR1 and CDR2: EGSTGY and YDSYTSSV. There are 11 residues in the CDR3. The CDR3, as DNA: TGTGCGACCTGGAGAGATTATAAGAAACTCTTT. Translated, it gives CATWRDYKKLF.